Given below is one TCR beta chain in context. The protocol was immunoSEQ multiplex PCR, while the TCRdb copy is restricted to in-frame clones and leaves out a portion. Of roughly 2 million clones in the sample, 90% to 96% are singletons; the top ten hold around 0.13%. The source of the sample is a study of shared clonotypes between healthy human individuals. Trimming shortened V by 4 bases and J by 0 bases, and 10 bases separated the two germline ends. Germline V lookup: CDR1 LGHNA, CDR2 YSLEER. This CDR3 spans 15 amino acids. The sequenced sample was naive CD4+ T cells sorted from blood. Subset here: CD45RA+ positively selected. This TCR was sampled from a man between 18 and 35 years old in good health. The chain carries TRBV4-3 and TRBJ2-4; no clear D. The CDR3 nucleotides are TGCGCCAGCAGCCCCGGCGGTGTAGCCAAAAACATTCAGTACTTC. Amino acids: CASSPGGVAKNIQYF.